This T cell receptor beta chain comes out of a study of CD8 T cells in Susac syndrome. The study, taken as a whole, reports: In its TCR sequencing and HLA analysis, the study acknowledged that the number of individuals was relatively small.

This CDR3 is 14 amino acids long. Germline V gene data show CDR1 as LGHNA and CDR2 as YSLEER. V gave up 1 base and J gave up 3 bases, with 9 bases separating them. About this clonotype itself: Antigen unknown.

The authors reverse transcribed roughly 0.5 to 1 ug RNA with random hexamers. Amplification of TCR beta CDR3 was carried out by immunoSEQ multiplex PCR, which covered 54 Vbeta and 13 Jbeta segments. Each CDR3 protein is one row after TCRdb ran MiXCR on the immunoSEQ multiplex PCR reads. The data hold roughly 150,000 distinct CDR3 sequences, with approximately 93% observed a single time. TCR beta from blood CD8+ and CD4+ T cells was sequenced. TEMRA cells were enriched by FACS, while CD8+ and CD4+ T cells were obtained through a negative isolation that was performed magnetically. The source material was CD4+ T cells from PBMCs. This clonotype was sampled from a human donor with multiple sclerosis. The chain combines TRBV4-3 with TRBJ1-1; D is unresolved. This CDR3 reads CASSQGGRDTEAFF. CDR3 DNA: TGCGCCAGCAGCCAAGGAGGGCGCGACACTGAAGCTTTCTTT.